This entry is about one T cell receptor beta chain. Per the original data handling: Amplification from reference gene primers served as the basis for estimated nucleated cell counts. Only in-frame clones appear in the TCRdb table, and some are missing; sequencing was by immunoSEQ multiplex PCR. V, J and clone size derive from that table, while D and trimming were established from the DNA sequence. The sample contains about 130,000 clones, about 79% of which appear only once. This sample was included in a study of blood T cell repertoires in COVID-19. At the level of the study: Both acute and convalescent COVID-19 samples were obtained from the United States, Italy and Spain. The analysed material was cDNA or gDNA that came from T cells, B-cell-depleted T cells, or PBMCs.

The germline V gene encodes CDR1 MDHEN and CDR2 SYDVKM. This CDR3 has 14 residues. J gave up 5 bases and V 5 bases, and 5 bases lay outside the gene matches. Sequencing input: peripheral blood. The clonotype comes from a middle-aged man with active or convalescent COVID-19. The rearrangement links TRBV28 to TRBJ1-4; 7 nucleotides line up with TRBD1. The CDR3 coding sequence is TGTGCCAGCAGTAAACAGGGGCGGAATGAAAAACTGTTTTTT. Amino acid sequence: CASSKQGRNEKLFF.